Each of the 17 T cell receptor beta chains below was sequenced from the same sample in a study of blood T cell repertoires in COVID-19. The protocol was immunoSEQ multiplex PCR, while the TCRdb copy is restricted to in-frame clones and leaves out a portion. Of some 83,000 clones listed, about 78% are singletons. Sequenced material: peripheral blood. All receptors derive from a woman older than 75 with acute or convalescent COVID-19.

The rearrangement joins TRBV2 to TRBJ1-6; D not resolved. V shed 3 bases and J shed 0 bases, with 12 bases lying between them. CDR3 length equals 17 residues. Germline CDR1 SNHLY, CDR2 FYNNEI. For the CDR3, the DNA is TGTGCCAGCAGTGACCCCTCAAGGAGCTCCTATAATTCACCCCTCCACTTT. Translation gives CASSDPSRSSYNSPLHF.

The CDR3 here is CASSPGQRTDTQYF. As DNA, the CDR3 is TGTGCCAGCAGCCCCGGACAGAGAACAGATACGCAGTATTTT. The chain joins TRBV11-2 to TRBJ2-3, with D tentatively TRBD1 (6 bases). Trimming shortened V by 5 bases and J by 3 bases, and 12 bases separated the two germline ends. The germline CDR1 and CDR2 sequences are SGHAT and FQNNGV. This CDR3 is 14 amino acids long.

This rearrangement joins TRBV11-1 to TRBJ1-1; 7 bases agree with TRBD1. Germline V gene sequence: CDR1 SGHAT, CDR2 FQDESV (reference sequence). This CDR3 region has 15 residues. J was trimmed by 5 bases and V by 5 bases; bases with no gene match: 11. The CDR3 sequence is CASSPREGGSTEAFF. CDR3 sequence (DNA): TGTGCCAGCAGCCCAAGGGAAGGGGGCTCGACTGAAGCTTTCTTT.

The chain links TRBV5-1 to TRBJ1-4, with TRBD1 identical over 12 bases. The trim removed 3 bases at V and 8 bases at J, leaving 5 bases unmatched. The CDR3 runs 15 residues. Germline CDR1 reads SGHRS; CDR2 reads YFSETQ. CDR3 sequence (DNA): TGCGCCAGCAGCTCGGGGACAGGGGGCTACGAAAAACTGTTTTTT. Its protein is CASSSGTGGYEKLFF.

The CDR3 protein is CASARGTQETQYF. The CDR3 bases are TGTGCCAGCGCCCGGGGGACTCAAGAGACCCAGTACTTC. V and J are TRBV7-9 and TRBJ2-5; D possibly corresponds to TRBD2 (6 bases). V was pared by 8 bases and J by 2 bases, with 12 bases between. The CDR3 totals 13 residues. In germline, CDR1 is SEHNR, CDR2 FQNEAQ (reference sequence).

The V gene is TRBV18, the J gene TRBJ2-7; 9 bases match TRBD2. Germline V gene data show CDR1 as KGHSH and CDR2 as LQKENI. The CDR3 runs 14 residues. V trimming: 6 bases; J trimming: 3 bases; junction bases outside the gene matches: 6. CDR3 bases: TGTGCCAGCTCTTTAGCGGGGGCTCTCTACGAGCAGTACTTC. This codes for CASSLAGALYEQYF.

CDR3 sequence: CASSSGGRGNQPQHF. CDR3 in DNA: TGTGCCAGCAGCTCAGGGGGCAGAGGCAATCAGCCCCAGCATTTT. The chain carries TRBV5-6 and TRBJ1-5, with 8 bases matching TRBD1. CDR1 and CDR2 (germline): SGHDT, YYEEEE. The CDR3 has 15 residues. V trimming: 3 bases; J trimming: 2 bases; junction bases outside the gene matches: 4.

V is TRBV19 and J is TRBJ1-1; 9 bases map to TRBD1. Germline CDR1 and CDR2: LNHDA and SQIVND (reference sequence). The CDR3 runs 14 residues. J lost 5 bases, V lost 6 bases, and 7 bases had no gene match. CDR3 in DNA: TGTGCCAGTAGAACCAAGACAGGGGGAACTGAAGCTTTCTTT. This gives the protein CASRTKTGGTEAFF.

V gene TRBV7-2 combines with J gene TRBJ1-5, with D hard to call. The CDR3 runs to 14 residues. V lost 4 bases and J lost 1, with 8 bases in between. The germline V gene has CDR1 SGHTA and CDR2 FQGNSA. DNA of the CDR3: TGTGCCAGCAGCTATAGCGCGAGCAATCAGCCCCAGCATTTT. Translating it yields CASSYSASNQPQHF. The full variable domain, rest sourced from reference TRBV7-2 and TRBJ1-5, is GAGVSQSPSNKVTEKGKDVELRCDPISGHTALYWYRQSLGQGLEFLIYFQGNSAPDKSGLPSDRFSAERTGGSVSTLTIQRTQQEDSAVYLCASSYSASNQPQHFGDGTRLSIL.

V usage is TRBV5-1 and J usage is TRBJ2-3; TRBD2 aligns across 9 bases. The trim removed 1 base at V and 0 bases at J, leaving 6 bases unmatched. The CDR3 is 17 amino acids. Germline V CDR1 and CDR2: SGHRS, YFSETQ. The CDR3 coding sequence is TGCGCCAGCAGCTTGACAGCGGGGGGCCCTAGCACAGATACGCAGTATTTT. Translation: CASSLTAGGPSTDTQYF.

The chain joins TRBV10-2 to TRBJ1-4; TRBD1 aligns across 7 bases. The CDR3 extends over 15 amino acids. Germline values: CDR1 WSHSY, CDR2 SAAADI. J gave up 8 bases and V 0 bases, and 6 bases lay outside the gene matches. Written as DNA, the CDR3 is TGCGCCAGCAGTGAGTCTATAACAGGGGTCGAAAAACTGTTTTTT. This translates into CASSESITGVEKLFF.

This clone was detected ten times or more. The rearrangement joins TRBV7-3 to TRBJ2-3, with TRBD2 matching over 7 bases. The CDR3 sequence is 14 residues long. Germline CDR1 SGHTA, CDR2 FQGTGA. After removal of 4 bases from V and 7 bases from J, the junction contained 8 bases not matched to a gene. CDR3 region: CASSSTGGGNTQYF. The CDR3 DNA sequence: TGTGCCAGCAGCTCGACCGGCGGGGGTAATACGCAGTATTTT.

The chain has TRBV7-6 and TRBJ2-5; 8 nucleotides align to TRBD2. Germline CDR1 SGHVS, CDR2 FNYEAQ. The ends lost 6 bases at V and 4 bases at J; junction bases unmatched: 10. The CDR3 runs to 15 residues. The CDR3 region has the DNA TGTGCCAGCAGTCCGGGGGGGCGAATGGGAGAGACCCAGTACTTC. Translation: CASSPGGRMGETQYF.

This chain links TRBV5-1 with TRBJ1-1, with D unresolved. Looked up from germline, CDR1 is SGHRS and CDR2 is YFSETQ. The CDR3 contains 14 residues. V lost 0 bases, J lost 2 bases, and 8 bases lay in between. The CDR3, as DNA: TGCGCCAGCAGCTTGGACCCCCTAAACACTGAAGCTTTCTTT. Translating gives CASSLDPLNTEAFF.

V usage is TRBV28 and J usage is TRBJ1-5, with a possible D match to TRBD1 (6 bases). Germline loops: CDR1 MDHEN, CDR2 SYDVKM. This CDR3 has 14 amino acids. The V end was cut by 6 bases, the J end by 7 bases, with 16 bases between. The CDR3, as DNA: TGTGCCAGCAGCTTGGGGGGGGGCGGCCAGCCCCAGCATTTT. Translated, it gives CASSLGGGGQPQHF. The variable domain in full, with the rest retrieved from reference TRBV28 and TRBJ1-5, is DVKVTQSSRYLVKRTGEKVFLECVQDMDHENMFWYRQDPGLGLRLIYFSYDVKMKEKGDIPEGYSVSREKKERFSLILESASTNQTSMYLCASSLGGGGQPQHFGDGTRLSIL.

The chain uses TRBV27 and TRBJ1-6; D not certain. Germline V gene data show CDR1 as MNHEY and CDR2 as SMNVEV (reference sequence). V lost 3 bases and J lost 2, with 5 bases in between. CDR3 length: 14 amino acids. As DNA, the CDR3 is TGTGCCAGCAGTTTGGCAACCTATAATTCACCCCTCCACTTT. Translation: CASSLATYNSPLHF.

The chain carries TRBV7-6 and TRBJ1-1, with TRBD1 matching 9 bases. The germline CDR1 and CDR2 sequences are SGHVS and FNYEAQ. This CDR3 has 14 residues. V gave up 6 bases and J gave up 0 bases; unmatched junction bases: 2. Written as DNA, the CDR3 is TGTGCCAGCAGGGACAGGGGAATGAACACTGAAGCTTTCTTT. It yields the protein CASRDRGMNTEAFF.